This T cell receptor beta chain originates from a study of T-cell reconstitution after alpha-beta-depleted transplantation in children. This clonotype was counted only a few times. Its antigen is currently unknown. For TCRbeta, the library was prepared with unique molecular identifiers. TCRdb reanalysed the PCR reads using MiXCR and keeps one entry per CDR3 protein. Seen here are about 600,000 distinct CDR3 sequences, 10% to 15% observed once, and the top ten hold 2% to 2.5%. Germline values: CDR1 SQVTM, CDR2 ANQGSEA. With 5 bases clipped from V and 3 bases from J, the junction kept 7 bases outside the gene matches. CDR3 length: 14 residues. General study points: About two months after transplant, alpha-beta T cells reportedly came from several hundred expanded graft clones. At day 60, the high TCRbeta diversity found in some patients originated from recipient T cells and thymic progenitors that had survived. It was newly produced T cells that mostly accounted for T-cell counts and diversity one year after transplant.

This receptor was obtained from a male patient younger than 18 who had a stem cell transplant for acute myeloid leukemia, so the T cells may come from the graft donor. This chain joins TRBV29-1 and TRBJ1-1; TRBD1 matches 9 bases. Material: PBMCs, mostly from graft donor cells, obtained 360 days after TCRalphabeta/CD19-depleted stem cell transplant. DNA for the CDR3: TGCAGCGTTTATGGTAGGACAGGGGACACTGAAGCTTTCTTT. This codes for CSVYGRTGDTEAFF.